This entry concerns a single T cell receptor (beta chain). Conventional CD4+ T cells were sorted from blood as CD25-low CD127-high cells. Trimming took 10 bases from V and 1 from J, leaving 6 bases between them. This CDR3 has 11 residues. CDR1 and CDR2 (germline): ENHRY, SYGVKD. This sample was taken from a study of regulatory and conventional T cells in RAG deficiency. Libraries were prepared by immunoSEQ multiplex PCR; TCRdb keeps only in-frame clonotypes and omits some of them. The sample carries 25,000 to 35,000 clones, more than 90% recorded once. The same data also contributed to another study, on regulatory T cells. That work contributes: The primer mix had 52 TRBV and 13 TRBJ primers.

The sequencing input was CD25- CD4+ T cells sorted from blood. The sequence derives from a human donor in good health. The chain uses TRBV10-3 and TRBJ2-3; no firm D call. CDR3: CATGGTDTQYF. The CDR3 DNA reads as TGTGCCACCGGTGGCACAGATACGCAGTATTTT.